The sequence of this T cell receptor beta chain was determined in a study of CD8 T cells in ankylosing spondylitis. On this clonotype: What it binds is not known.

Trimming took 2 bases from V and 6 from J, leaving 11 bases between them. This CDR3 is 13 amino acids long. Germline CDR1 reads MNHEY; CDR2 reads SMNVEV (reference sequence). Study-level points and caveats: In synovial fluid and blood from reactive arthritis, some motif variants were previously reported. Blood of patients with ankylosing spondylitis appeared to be characterized by a TCR beta motif of fewer than 10 highly homologous variants. In peripheral blood, disease-linked CD8+ clones occurred at relatively low frequencies.

Quantitative 5'-RACE with molecular barcodes generated TCR beta libraries. TCRdb re-called the 5' RACE reads through MiXCR, storing one row per CDR3 protein. The sample consists of about 750,000 distinct CDR3 sequences, around 20% of them appearing once. This TCR derives from a male donor with ankylosing spondylitis. V and J are TRBV27 and TRBJ2-7; D is unclear. Source material: blood, either unsorted or a sorted T cell fraction (not recorded which). The CDR3 loop reads CASSLVVDGEQYF. DNA for the CDR3: TGTGCCAGCAGTTTAGTAGTGGACGGCGAGCAGTACTTC.